These 9 T cell receptor beta chains came from one sample sequenced in a study of CD8 T cells in ankylosing spondylitis. TCRdb re-called the 5' RACE reads through MiXCR, storing one row per CDR3 protein. This table has about 400,000 distinct CDR3 sequences, 20% appearing once. The sequencing input was blood, either unsorted or a sorted T cell fraction (not recorded which). Every receptor here comes from a male donor with ankylosing spondylitis or in good health (not recorded which).

This clonotype was seen only a few times. The chain links TRBV4-1 to TRBJ2-2; possibly TRBD2 for D (6 bases). The CDR3 spans 16 residues. V was pared by 1 base and J by 5 bases, with 14 bases between. CDR1 and CDR2 (germline): MGHRA, YSYEKL. This CDR3 is CASSQAPGGLTGELFF. CDR3 nucleotides: TGCGCCAGCAGCCAAGCCCCTGGGGGGTTGACCGGGGAGCTGTTTTTT.

This rearrangement joins TRBV12-3 or TRBV12-4 to TRBJ2-2, with 7 bases fitting TRBD1. J gave up 0 bases and V 5 bases, and 6 bases lay outside the gene matches. The CDR3 is 16 residues long. The CDR3 nucleotides are TGTGCCAGCAGTCCCGACAGGGTTCCGAACACCGGGGAGCTGTTTTTT. Translating gives CASSPDRVPNTGELFF.

The chain carries TRBV14 and TRBJ2-3, with D perhaps matching TRBD1 or TRBD2 (5 bases each). Per germline, CDR1 SGHDN and CDR2 FVKESK. The CDR3 covers 17 residues. V lost 2 bases and J lost 1, with 16 bases in between. CDR3 sequence: CASSQREGQARTDTQYF. The CDR3 DNA reads TGTGCCAGCAGCCAACGAGAGGGGCAGGCGCGCACAGATACGCAGTATTTT.

This clonotype turned up a few times. The chain couples TRBV27 to TRBJ2-1; 7 nucleotides align to TRBD1. The CDR3 sequence is 14 residues long. With V trimmed by 6 bases and J by 4 bases, 6 bases remained unmatched. Germline loops: CDR1 MNHEY, CDR2 SMNVEV (reference sequence). The CDR3 DNA sequence: TGTGCCAGCAGCCGACAGGGAAGGTACAATGAGCAGTTCTTC. Amino acid sequence: CASSRQGRYNEQFF.

The V and J genes are TRBV11-2 and TRBJ1-2, with a possible D match to TRBD1 (5 bases). Trimming stripped 6 bases from V and 3 bases from J, with 11 bases between. The CDR3 length is 13 residues. Germline assignment: CDR1 SGHAT and CDR2 FQNNGV. The CDR3 loop reads CASRHSGYYGYTF. DNA of the CDR3: TGTGCCAGCAGACACTCAGGGTACTATGGCTACACCTTC.

This clonotype was seen more than once but under ten times. V is TRBV7-2 and J is TRBJ2-3; D tentatively fits TRBD1 or TRBD2 (5 bases each). Germline values: CDR1 SGHTA, CDR2 FQGNSA. The CDR3 spans 14 residues. Trimming removed 4 bases at V and 3 bases at J, with 11 bases between. CDR3 nucleotides: TGTGCCAGCAGCTCCGTTGGGGGAACAGATACGCAGTATTTT. Protein: CASSSVGGTDTQYF.

This clonotype appeared a few times. V gene TRBV15 combines with J gene TRBJ1-5; 8 positions agree with TRBD1. The ends lost 3 bases at V and 3 bases at J; junction bases unmatched: 7. This CDR3 is built from 16 residues. The germline gives CDR1 LNHNV, CDR2 YYDKDF (reference sequence). The chain's CDR3 is CATSRRDRGPNQPQHF. DNA for the CDR3: TGTGCCACCAGCAGGCGAGACAGGGGTCCCAATCAGCCCCAGCATTTT.

This sequence joins TRBV27 and TRBJ2-7; no firm D call. Germline CDR1 is MNHEY and CDR2 is SMNVEV (reference sequence). Trimming removed 6 bases at V and 3 bases at J, with 12 bases between. This CDR3 spans 13 amino acids. The CDR3: CASSLHTNYEQYF. The CDR3 DNA sequence: TGTGCCAGCAGCCTTCATACGAACTACGAGCAGTACTTC.

This clonotype occurred a few times. The chain combines TRBV14 with TRBJ1-1; 8 nucleotides align to TRBD1. The V gene end was trimmed by 2 bases and the J gene end by 11 bases; junction bases not matched to a gene: 7. Germline-derived CDR1 and CDR2 are SGHDN and FVKESK. CDR3 length: 13 residues. The CDR3 loop is CASSQQGAKYAFF. The CDR3, as DNA: TGTGCCAGCAGCCAACAGGGGGCAAAGTACGCTTTCTTT.